The sequence of this TCR beta chain was determined in a study of naive and memory T cell subsets. Two oligonucleotides, mixed equimolar, formed the beta constant-region primer covering TRBC1 and TRBC2. TCRdb reanalysed the UMI-ligation and nested PCR reads using MiXCR and keeps one entry per CDR3 protein. Among some 36,000 distinct CDR3 sequences listed, about an eighth were seen once. This CDR3 contains 12 residues. Trimming removed 3 bases from V and 8 bases from J; junction bases left unmatched: 5. CDR1 and CDR2 (germline): DFQATT, SNEGSKA (reference sequence). The sequencing input was effector memory CD4+ T cells from blood. This sample's subset: effector memory, CD45RA- CD27-. The receptor's source is a human donor in good health. The genes are TRBV20-1 and TRBJ1-2; 8 bases match TRBD1. CDR3 protein: CSASSGGDGYTF. CDR3 DNA: TGCAGTGCTAGTTCAGGGGGCGACGGCTACACCTTC.